This T cell receptor (beta chain) appears in the sequencing data of a study of cytomegalovirus exposure and HLA in healthy donors. Remarks on this clone: Antigen unknown.

Vbeta (60) and Jbeta (13) primers were used in the PCR. Sequencing used immunoSEQ multiplex PCR; TCRdb keeps in-frame clones, though not all of them. The table has 200,000 or so clones, roughly 76% seen once. Whole-study findings and limits: A later analysis associated 16,951 TCR beta sequences with HLA alleles at a 0.05 false discovery rate.

The CDR3 contains 15 residues. V lost 0 bases and J 3 bases, leaving 11 bases between the germline ends. Germline V gene sequence: CDR1 SGHDT, CDR2 YYEEEE. The sequenced sample consisted of PBMCs. The sequence derives from a man aged 40-50 years in good health and CMV-seropositive. The gene calls are TRBV5-6 and TRBJ2-3; tentative D call: TRBD2 (7 bases). The DNA for the CDR3 is TGTGCCAGCAGCTTGGATGGGGGGGCTACAGATACGCAGTATTTT. Its protein product is CASSLDGGATDTQYF.